The 27 T cell receptor beta chains below all came from one sample that was sequenced in a study of shared clonotypes between healthy human individuals. The method was immunoSEQ multiplex PCR; TCRdb's version includes in-frame clones alone and lacks a portion of them. The sample has 2 million to 3 million clones; more than 85% are singletons. The sample taken for sequencing was naive CD4+ T cells from PBMCs. The subset is: CD45RA+ positively selected. These receptors all stem from a man aged 18 to 29 in good health. Some clones in this sample may be carry-over from other donors' samples.

The chain has TRBV5-4 and TRBJ2-6; possible D gene TRBD2, 7 bases. This CDR3 region has 20 residues. CDR1 is SGHNT and CDR2 is YYREEE in the germline V gene (reference sequence). V gave up 4 bases and J gave up 0 bases, with 23 bases separating them. Here the CDR3 reads CASSPTPRGGGGSGANVLTF. The CDR3 DNA reads as TGTGCCAGCAGCCCTACACCCCGCGGGGGCGGAGGCTCTGGGGCCAACGTCCTGACTTTC.

The genes are TRBV5-4 and TRBJ1-2; the D gene is possibly TRBD1 (6 bases). The V and J ends lost 0 bases and 4 bases respectively, with 10 bases between them. This CDR3 is 14 amino acids long. The germline gives CDR1 SGHNT, CDR2 YYREEE (reference sequence). Written as DNA, the CDR3 is TGTGCCAGCAGCTTGGGGACAGCCCCCTATGGCTACACCTTC. Protein: CASSLGTAPYGYTF.

The rearrangement uses TRBV28 and TRBJ2-6, with D maybe TRBD1 (6 bases). The CDR3 extends over 18 amino acids. The germline gives CDR1 MDHEN, CDR2 SYDVKM. V lost 0 bases and J 4 bases, leaving 16 bases between the germline ends. CDR3: CASSLWGRGTLGANVLTF. The CDR3 DNA sequence: TGTGCCAGCAGTTTATGGGGCAGGGGTACGTTAGGGGCCAACGTCCTGACTTTC.

The chain carries TRBV19 and TRBJ1-1; the D gene is possibly TRBD1 (6 bases). The germline gives CDR1 LNHDA, CDR2 SQIVND (reference sequence). V lost 10 bases and J 3 bases, leaving 15 bases between the germline ends. This CDR3 comprises 13 residues. The CDR3 loop is CATSMRGYTEAFF. CDR3 in DNA: TGTGCCACCTCGATGAGGGGGTACACTGAAGCTTTCTTT. The full variable domain, its missing parts supplied by reference TRBV19 and TRBJ1-1, is DGGITQSPKYLFRKEGQNVTLSCEQNLNHDAMYWYRQDPGQGLRLIYYSQIVNDFQKGDIAEGYSVSREKKESFPLTVTSAQKNPTAFYLCATSMRGYTEAFFGQGTRLTVV.

V is TRBV15 and J is TRBJ1-2, with D unclear. The CDR3 is 15 residues long. From germline, CDR1 is LNHNV and CDR2 YYDKDF (reference sequence). The V gene lost 0 bases and the J gene lost 4 bases, with 12 bases spanning the gap. CDR3 sequence: CATSRDRQRFYGYTF. DNA for the CDR3: TGTGCCACCAGCAGAGACAGGCAGCGTTTCTATGGCTACACCTTC.

The chain uses TRBV29-1 and TRBJ2-3, with D uncertain. Trimming took 7 bases from V and 3 from J, leaving 11 bases between them. CDR1 and CDR2 (germline): SQVTM, ANQGSEA. CDR3 length: 12 residues. CDR3 nucleotide sequence: TGCAGCGGCTCGAGTGGGACAGATACGCAGTATTTT. Its translation is CSGSSGTDTQYF.

CDR3 nucleotide sequence: TGCGCCAGCAGCTCGATAGGACTAGCGGGAGGTACGCAGTATTTT. Translation gives CASSSIGLAGGTQYF. The chain is built from TRBV5-1 and TRBJ2-3, with 14 positions matching TRBD2. The CDR3 spans 15 residues. Unmatched junction bases numbered 5, after V lost 3 bases and J lost 8 bases. CDR1 is SGHRS, CDR2 YFSETQ, per germline.

The CDR3 DNA sequence: TGTGCCAGCAGCTTAGCGGGGCCGAACACCGGGGAGCTGTTTTTT. This encodes CASSLAGPNTGELFF. This chain connects TRBV7-3 to TRBJ2-2; maybe TRBD2 (6 bases). The germline gives CDR1 SGHTA, CDR2 FQGTGA. The CDR3 covers 15 residues. Trimming stripped 2 bases from V and 0 bases from J, with 7 bases between.

This sequence joins TRBV28 and TRBJ1-5, with D tentatively TRBD1 (6 bases). Germline CDR1 and CDR2: MDHEN and SYDVKM. The CDR3 contains 15 residues. Trimming pared 6 bases from V and 0 bases from J, leaving 12 bases between. CDR3 sequence (DNA): TGTGCCAGCAGGACCGGGACATATAGCAATCAGCCCCAGCATTTT. Its translation: CASRTGTYSNQPQHF.

The CDR3 region is CASSSGGIGNEKLFF. For the CDR3, the DNA is TGTGCCAGCAGCTCAGGGGGTATCGGTAATGAAAAACTGTTTTTT. V usage is TRBV5-4 and J usage is TRBJ1-4, with 7 bases matching TRBD1. The CDR3 is 15 amino acids. The V gene's germline CDR1 is SGHNT and CDR2 YYREEE (reference sequence). Trimming at V came to 3 bases and at J to 4 bases, leaving 6 bases not matched to a gene.

The chain has TRBV14 and TRBJ1-2; a possible D gene is TRBD1 (5 bases). Germline values: CDR1 SGHDN, CDR2 FVKESK. Deletions cut 4 bases from V and 6 bases from J, with 9 bases between. CDR3 size: 12 residues. CDR3 nucleotides: TGTGCCAGCAGCCCCGGAGGGGATGGCTACACCTTC. Protein product: CASSPGGDGYTF.

This clone was observed once. The CDR3 sequence is CASSLPTAAGLHF. The DNA of the CDR3 is TGTGCCAGCAGCCTCCCAACGGCCGCCGGTTTGCATTTT. The chain has TRBV6-1 and TRBJ1-5; D not resolved. The V and J ends lost 6 bases and 15 bases respectively, with 21 bases between them. The CDR3 runs to 13 residues. Germline values: CDR1 MNHNS, CDR2 SASEGT.

The chain recombines TRBV5-4 with TRBJ1-2, with 7 nucleotides matching TRBD1. The CDR3 runs to 15 residues. Germline CDR1 SGHNT, CDR2 YYREEE (reference sequence). The ends lost 3 bases at V and 3 bases at J; junction bases unmatched: 8. DNA of the CDR3: TGTGCCAGCAGCTCCTACTACAGGGGAGACTATGGCTACACCTTC. Its protein is CASSSYYRGDYGYTF.

The chain combines TRBV4-1 with TRBJ2-7; TRBD1 might be the D (5 bases). CDR1 is MGHRA and CDR2 is YSYEKL in the germline V gene. The CDR3 length is 16 residues. The V gene lost 1 base and the J gene lost 2 bases, with 15 bases spanning the gap. DNA for the CDR3: TGCGCCAGCAGCCAAGGACGGCAGGGCGATCCCTACGAGCAGTACTTC. The encoded protein is CASSQGRQGDPYEQYF.

The rearrangement joins TRBV9 to TRBJ1-4, with TRBD1 identical over 7 bases. The CDR3 consists of 16 residues. Trimming cost V 3 bases and J 2 bases; bases outside gene matches: 7. Germline assignment: CDR1 SGDLS and CDR2 YYNGEE. CDR3 amino acids: CASSASFRGTNEKLFF. In DNA form, the CDR3 reads TGTGCCAGCAGCGCTTCTTTCAGGGGGACTAATGAAAAACTGTTTTTT.

The V call is TRBV11-3, the J call TRBJ2-7; D remains unclear. There are 12 residues in the CDR3. Germline V gene data show CDR1 as SGHNT and CDR2 as YENEEA. Between the trimmed V and J ends, which lost 2 bases and 7 bases, there was a span of 9 bases. Here the CDR3 reads CASSLSGEEQYF. In nucleotides, the CDR3 is TGTGCCAGCAGCTTATCCGGAGAAGAGCAGTACTTC.

The chain uses TRBV19 and TRBJ2-2; D is ambiguous. Germline loops: CDR1 LNHDA, CDR2 SQIVND (reference sequence). V lost 6 bases, J lost 5 bases, and 13 bases lay in between. The CDR3 sequence is 14 residues long. As DNA, the CDR3 is TGTGCCAGTAGACCCCTGGCCGGGACCGGGGAGCTGTTTTTT. Translation: CASRPLAGTGELFF.

J is TRBJ1-5 and V is TRBV27; 9 nucleotides match TRBD1. V dropped 5 bases and J dropped 4; count of bases not matched to a gene: 12. The CDR3 has 17 amino acids. CDR1 is MNHEY, CDR2 SMNVEV, per germline (reference sequence). The CDR3 region has the DNA TGTGCCAGCAGTAAGAAGACGGGACAGGGTTGGAATCAGCCCCAGCATTTT. Protein: CASSKKTGQGWNQPQHF.

This chain connects TRBV28 to TRBJ2-7, with 11 bases lining up with TRBD2. Germline lookup yields CDR1 MDHEN and CDR2 SYDVKM. CDR3 length: 16 residues. J was trimmed by 4 bases and V by 5 bases; bases with no gene match: 10. This chain's CDR3 is CASSTPSSGRRYEQYF. CDR3 nucleotide sequence: TGTGCCAGCAGTACTCCGTCTAGCGGGAGGAGGTACGAGCAGTACTTC.

V gene TRBV20-1 combines with J gene TRBJ2-5; D is undetermined. The V gene lost 6 bases and the J gene lost 9 bases, with 11 bases spanning the gap. The germline CDR1 and CDR2 sequences are DFQATT and SNEGSKA (reference sequence). The CDR3 totals 10 residues. The DNA for the CDR3 is TGCAGTGCGTCCCGGAGTTCCCAGTACTTC. It encodes CSASRSSQYF.

The chain couples TRBV5-4 to TRBJ1-4, with 7 bases fitting TRBD1. Germline lookup yields CDR1 SGHNT and CDR2 YYREEE (reference sequence). The CDR3 consists of 14 residues. V trimming: 0 bases; J trimming: 8 bases; junction bases outside the gene matches: 4. This CDR3 is CASSLGQGSEKLFF. Here the CDR3 DNA reads TGTGCCAGCAGCTTGGGACAGGGAAGCGAAAAACTGTTTTTT.

The rearrangement links TRBV19 to TRBJ1-5, with 8 bases lining up with TRBD1. The CDR3 sequence is 15 residues long. In germline, CDR1 is LNHDA, CDR2 SQIVND (reference sequence). Unmatched junction bases numbered 9, after V lost 6 bases and J lost 5 bases. The DNA of the CDR3 is TGTGCCAGTAGCTTCACAGGGGGATCCTATCAGCCCCAGCATTTT. Protein product: CASSFTGGSYQPQHF.

This clone is a singleton in its sample. V is TRBV19 and J is TRBJ1-2, with 8 bases identical to TRBD1. Germline-derived CDR1 and CDR2 are LNHDA and SQIVND (reference sequence). CDR3 length equals 13 residues. Trimming took 7 bases from V and 2 from J; bases not matched to a gene: 3. CDR3 loop: CASTDRENYGYTF. The DNA of the CDR3 is TGTGCCAGTACGGACAGGGAAAACTATGGCTACACCTTC.

The genes are TRBV28 and TRBJ1-5, with D possibly TRBD1 on 5 matching bases. V dropped 9 bases and J dropped 7 bases, with 13 bases sitting between them. This CDR3 has 12 residues. CDR1 MDHEN and CDR2 SYDVKM come from the germline V gene. The CDR3 bases are TGTGCCAGTTCAGGGTTGGGCCAGCCCCAGCATTTT. Translated, it gives CASSGLGQPQHF.

The chain recombines TRBV6-4 with TRBJ1-1, with a weak D call TRBD1 (5 bases). Germline-derived CDR1 and CDR2 are MRHNA and SNTAGT. The V end lost 4 bases, the J end lost 1 base, and 10 bases lay between the germline ends. The CDR3 sequence is 14 residues long. The CDR3 region has the DNA TGTGCCAGCAGTGTGACAGTAGCGAACACTGAAGCTTTCTTT. Its translation: CASSVTVANTEAFF.

V and J are TRBV29-1 and TRBJ2-7; 7 bases align to TRBD2. Germline V gives CDR1 SQVTM, CDR2 ANQGSEA. The length of the CDR3 is 12 residues. V trimming: 7 bases; J trimming: 0 bases; junction bases outside the gene matches: 3. Here the CDR3 reads CSGGGGSYEQYF. In DNA, the CDR3 is TGCAGCGGTGGGGGGGGCTCCTACGAGCAGTACTTC.

CDR3 coding DNA: TGTGCCAGCAGCCCCGACAGGGGGCAGGAGCAGTACTTC. Translated, it gives CASSPDRGQEQYF. This chain uses TRBV6-5 with TRBJ2-5; 10 nucleotides match TRBD1. CDR1 is MNHEY and CDR2 is SVGAGI in the germline V gene. V lost 6 bases and J lost 11; bases outside the gene matches: 9. The length of the CDR3 is 13 residues.